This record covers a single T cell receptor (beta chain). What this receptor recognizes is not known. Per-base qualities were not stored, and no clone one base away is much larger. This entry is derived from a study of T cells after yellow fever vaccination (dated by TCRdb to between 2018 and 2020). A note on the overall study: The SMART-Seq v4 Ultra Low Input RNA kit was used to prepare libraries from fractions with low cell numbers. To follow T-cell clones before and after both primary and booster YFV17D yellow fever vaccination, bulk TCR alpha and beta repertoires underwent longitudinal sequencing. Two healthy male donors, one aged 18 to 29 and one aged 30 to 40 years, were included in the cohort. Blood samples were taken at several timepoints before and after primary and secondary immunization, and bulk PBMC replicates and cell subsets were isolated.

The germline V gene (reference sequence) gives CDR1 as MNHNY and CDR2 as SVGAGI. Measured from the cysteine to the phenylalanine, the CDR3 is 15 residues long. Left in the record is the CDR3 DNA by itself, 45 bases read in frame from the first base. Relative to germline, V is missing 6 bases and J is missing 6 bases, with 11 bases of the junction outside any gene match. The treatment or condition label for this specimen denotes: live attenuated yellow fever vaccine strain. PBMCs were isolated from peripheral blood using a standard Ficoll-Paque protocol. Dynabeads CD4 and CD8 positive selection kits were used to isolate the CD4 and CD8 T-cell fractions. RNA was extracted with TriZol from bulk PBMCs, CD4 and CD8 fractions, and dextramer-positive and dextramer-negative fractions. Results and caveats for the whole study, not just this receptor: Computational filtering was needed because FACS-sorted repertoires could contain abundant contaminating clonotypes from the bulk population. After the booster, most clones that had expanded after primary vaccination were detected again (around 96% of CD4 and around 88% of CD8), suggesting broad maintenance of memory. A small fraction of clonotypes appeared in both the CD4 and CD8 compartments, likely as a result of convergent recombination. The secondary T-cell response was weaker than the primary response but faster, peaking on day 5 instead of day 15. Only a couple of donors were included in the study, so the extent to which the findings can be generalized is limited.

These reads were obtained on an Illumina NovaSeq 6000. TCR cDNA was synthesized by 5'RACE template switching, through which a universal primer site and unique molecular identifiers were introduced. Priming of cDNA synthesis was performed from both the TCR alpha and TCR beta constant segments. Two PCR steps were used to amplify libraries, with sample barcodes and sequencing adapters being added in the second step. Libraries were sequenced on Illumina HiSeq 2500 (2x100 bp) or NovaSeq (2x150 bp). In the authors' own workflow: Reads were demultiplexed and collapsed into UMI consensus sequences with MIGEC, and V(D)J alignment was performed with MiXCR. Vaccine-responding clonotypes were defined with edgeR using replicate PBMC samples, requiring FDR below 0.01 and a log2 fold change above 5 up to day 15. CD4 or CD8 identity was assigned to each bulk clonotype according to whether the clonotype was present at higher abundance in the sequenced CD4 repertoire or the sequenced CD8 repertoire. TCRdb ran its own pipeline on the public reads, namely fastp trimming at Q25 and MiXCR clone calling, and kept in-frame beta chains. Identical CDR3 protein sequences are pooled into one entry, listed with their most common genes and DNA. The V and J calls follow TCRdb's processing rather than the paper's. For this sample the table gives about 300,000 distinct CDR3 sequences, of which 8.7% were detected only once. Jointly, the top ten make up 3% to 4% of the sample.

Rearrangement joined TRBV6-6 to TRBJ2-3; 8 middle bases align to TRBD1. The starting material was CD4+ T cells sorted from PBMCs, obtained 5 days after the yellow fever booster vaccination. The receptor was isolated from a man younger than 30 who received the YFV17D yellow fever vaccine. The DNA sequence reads TGTGCCAGCAGACCAAGGACAGGGACATTGGATACGCAGTATTTT. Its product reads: CASRPRTGTLDTQYF.